One and the same sample provided the 25 T cell receptor beta chains below, sequenced in a study of CD8 T cells in ankylosing spondylitis. TCRdb recomputed calls from the 5' RACE reads with MiXCR, one row per CDR3 protein. The data hold around 130,000 distinct CDR3 sequences, with over 6% observed a single time. Input material: blood, either unsorted or a sorted T cell fraction (not recorded which). Source of these receptors: a male donor with ankylosing spondylitis or in good health (not recorded which).

A word on this clonotype: Relative to the germline gene, one junction end is altered; a read error may explain this. The J gene is TRBJ1-1, the V gene TRBV7-9; 8 nucleotides match TRBD1. This CDR3 has 15 amino acids. Germline V gene lookup returns CDR1 SEHNR and CDR2 FQNEAQ (reference sequence). CDR3 sequence reads: CASSPRTGLNTKAFF. In nucleotides, the CDR3 is TGTGCCAGCAGCCCCCGGACAGGGTTGAACACTAAAGCTTTCTTT.

This clonotype has a handful of counts. The V gene is TRBV6-5, the J gene TRBJ1-5, with D maybe TRBD1 (6 bases). The germline V gene encodes CDR1 MNHEY and CDR2 SVGAGI. Trimming pared 2 bases from V and 2 bases from J, leaving 10 bases between. The CDR3 totals 15 residues. This CDR3 reads CASSYTSGGNQPQHF. For the CDR3, the DNA is TGTGCCAGCAGTTACACGTCAGGGGGCAATCAGCCCCAGCATTTT.

This clonotype appeared many times. CDR3 protein: CASSTMTSGGGADTQYF. The CDR3 DNA reads as TGCGCCAGCAGCACGATGACTAGCGGGGGGGGAGCAGATACGCAGTATTTT. This rearrangement joins TRBV5-1 to TRBJ2-3, with 14 positions matching TRBD2. This CDR3 is 17 amino acids long. The trim removed 4 bases at V and 4 bases at J, leaving 8 bases unmatched. CDR1 SGHRS and CDR2 YFSETQ come from the germline V gene.

This clonotype was seen many times. This chain connects TRBV20-1 to TRBJ2-3; 12 bases map to TRBD2. V lost 1 base, J lost 5 bases, and 4 bases stayed unmatched. This CDR3 spans 15 amino acids. CDR1 and CDR2 (germline): DFQATT, SNEGSKA (reference sequence). Here the CDR3 reads CSARGLAGVGDTQYF. As DNA, the CDR3 is TGCAGTGCTAGAGGACTAGCGGGGGTGGGAGATACGCAGTATTTT.

There are many counts of this clonotype. The chain recombines TRBV5-1 with TRBJ1-6; 9 bases agree with TRBD1. The CDR3 totals 13 residues. Germline assignment: CDR1 SGHRS and CDR2 YFSETQ. J lost 7 bases, V lost 6 bases, and 2 bases had no gene match. For the CDR3, the DNA is TGCGCCAGCAAAGGGACAGGGAATTCACCCCTCCACTTT. This encodes CASKGTGNSPLHF.

This clonotype was counted many times. The V and J genes are TRBV20-1 and TRBJ2-3, with no clear D. The CDR3 length is 14 residues. From germline, CDR1 is DFQATT and CDR2 SNEGSKA (reference sequence). The germline V and J ends were trimmed by 2 bases and 2 bases, with 11 bases remaining between them. This CDR3 is CSARSSQVTDTQYF. In nucleotides, the CDR3 is TGCAGTGCTAGATCATCGCAGGTCACAGATACGCAGTATTTT.

The chain joins TRBV5-1 to TRBJ2-5; 14 nucleotides line up with TRBD2. Germline CDR1 is SGHRS and CDR2 is YFSETQ. The CDR3 consists of 17 residues. The V and J ends lost 4 bases and 0 bases, in that order; junction bases with no gene match: 5. The CDR3 region is CASSKGLAGAHQETQYF. The CDR3 nucleotides read TGCGCCAGCAGCAAGGGACTAGCGGGGGCGCACCAAGAGACCCAGTACTTC.

This clonotype has only a few counts. V gene TRBV13 combines with J gene TRBJ2-1; 7 nucleotides match TRBD2. Germline lookup yields CDR1 PRHDT and CDR2 FYEKMQ (reference sequence). The CDR3 runs 15 residues. Trimming cost V 5 bases and J 0 bases; bases outside gene matches: 4. CDR3 residues: CASSGGEVSYNEQFF. CDR3 bases: TGTGCCAGCAGCGGGGGGGAGGTCTCCTACAATGAGCAGTTCTTC.

This clonotype has ten or more counts. V is TRBV7-3 and J is TRBJ2-3; D is possibly TRBD1 or TRBD2 (6 bases each). V dropped 6 bases and J dropped 0 bases, with 13 bases sitting between them. Germline V gene lookup returns CDR1 SGHTA and CDR2 FQGTGA. The CDR3 is made up of 15 amino acids. The CDR3 is CASRRGGTSTDTQYF. The CDR3 region has the DNA TGTGCCAGCAGACGAGGGGGGACTAGCACAGATACGCAGTATTTT.

This clonotype showed up many times. V is TRBV5-1 and J is TRBJ1-4; tentative D call: TRBD1 (5 bases). Trimming took off 3 bases at V and 8 bases at J, with 17 bases between the two ends. The CDR3 runs to 15 residues. Per the germline V gene, CDR1 is SGHRS and CDR2 is YFSETQ. The CDR3, as DNA: TGCGCCAGCAGCTACCAGGGTGGCGTTGAGGAAAAACTGTTTTTT. The encoded protein is CASSYQGGVEEKLFF.

This clonotype was seen many times. V usage is TRBV30 and J usage is TRBJ2-1; D not resolved. This CDR3 is 11 amino acids long. Germline V gene lookup returns CDR1 GTSNPN and CDR2 SVGIG (reference sequence). The V end was cut by 0 bases, the J end by 6 bases, with 3 bases between. The CDR3 is CAWSVPNEQFF. As DNA, the CDR3 is TGTGCCTGGAGTGTACCCAATGAGCAGTTCTTC.

This clonotype has at least ten counts. The V and J genes are TRBV25-1 and TRBJ2-1, with TRBD1 matching 10 bases. The V gene end was trimmed by 1 base and the J gene end by 8 bases; junction bases not matched to a gene: 2. Germline CDR1 reads MGHDK; CDR2 reads SYGVNS. The CDR3 covers 14 residues. This chain's CDR3 is CASSELDRGDEQFF. In DNA form, the CDR3 reads TGTGCCAGCAGTGAATTGGACAGGGGGGATGAGCAGTTCTTC.

There are a few counts of this clonotype. This chain joins TRBV3-1 and TRBJ2-3, with TRBD2 as a possible D gene (5 bases). Germline CDR1 LGHDT, CDR2 YNNKEL (reference sequence). V lost 3 bases to trimming and J lost 4 bases, with 8 bases between them. There are 13 residues in the CDR3. CDR3 protein: CASSQVGADTQYF. The CDR3 DNA reads TGTGCCAGCAGCCAGGTGGGAGCAGATACGCAGTATTTT.

This clonotype came up many times. Here the CDR3 reads CASSRASGDTDTQYF. Here the CDR3 DNA reads TGCGCCAGCAGCCGGGCTAGCGGGGACACAGATACGCAGTATTTT. The rearrangement joins TRBV5-1 to TRBJ2-3; 9 nucleotides line up with TRBD2. The ends lost 4 bases at V and 2 bases at J; junction bases unmatched: 5. The CDR3 is 15 residues long. Per the germline V gene, CDR1 is SGHRS and CDR2 is YFSETQ.

This clonotype was counted between two and nine times. The J gene is TRBJ2-1, the V gene TRBV24-1, with 9 bases matching TRBD1. V was pared by 4 bases and J by 2 bases, with 5 bases of the junction left unmatched. The germline V gene encodes CDR1 KGHDR and CDR2 SFDVKD. The CDR3 contains 16 residues. CDR3 residues: CATSDPGQGAYNEQFF. The CDR3 DNA is TGTGCCACCAGTGACCCGGGACAGGGTGCCTACAATGAGCAGTTCTTC.

This clonotype was found many times. The chain is built from TRBV5-1 and TRBJ2-3; D is possibly TRBD1 or TRBD2 (5 bases each). Per the germline V gene, CDR1 is SGHRS and CDR2 is YFSETQ. There are 18 residues in the CDR3. Trimming removed 1 base at V and 2 bases at J, with 20 bases between. CDR3 sequence (DNA): TGCGCCAGCAGCTTGCCCCCGGGACGGACAACAAACACAGATACGCAGTATTTT. It is translated as CASSLPPGRTTNTDTQYF.

This clonotype was counted many times. This chain joins TRBV7-9 and TRBJ2-5; D gene unclear. The germline V gene has CDR1 SEHNR and CDR2 FQNEAQ (reference sequence). Trimming took 5 bases from V and 5 from J, leaving 12 bases between them. The CDR3 extends over 13 amino acids. CDR3 nucleotide sequence: TGTGCCAGCAGCCCTGCTTGGTGGGAGACCCAGTACTTC. Translating gives CASSPAWWETQYF.

This clonotype has ten or more counts. The chain joins TRBV7-3 to TRBJ2-3; D remains ambiguous. CDR1 and CDR2 from the germline V gene are SGHTA and FQGTGA. The V gene lost 1 base and the J gene lost 2 bases, with 7 bases spanning the gap. This CDR3 contains 14 residues. For the CDR3, the DNA is TGTGCCAGCAGCTTAAGGCCCTCCACAGATACGCAGTATTTT. Translated: CASSLRPSTDTQYF. The full variable domain, with the rest looked up from reference TRBV7-3 and TRBJ2-3, is GAGVSQTPSNKVTEKGKYVELRCDPISGHTALYWYRQSLGQGPEFLIYFQGTGAADDSGLPNDRFFAVRPEGSVSTLKIQRTERGDSAVYLCASSLRPSTDTQYFGPGTRLTVL.

This clonotype was counted many times. This chain links TRBV12-3 or TRBV12-4 with TRBJ2-1; perhaps TRBD1 as D (5 bases). V lost 2 bases and J 3 bases, leaving 11 bases between the germline ends. The CDR3 runs to 15 residues. The CDR3 is CASSLKWGLYNEQFF. CDR3 nucleotides: TGTGCCAGCAGTTTAAAGTGGGGCCTCTACAATGAGCAGTTCTTC.

The sample holds many counts of this clonotype. This sequence joins TRBV29-1 and TRBJ2-2; either TRBD1 or TRBD2 may fit D (5 bases each). This CDR3 is 16 amino acids long. The V end was cut by 7 bases, the J end by 3 bases, with 21 bases between. Germline CDR1 and CDR2: SQVTM and ANQGSEA. CDR3 sequence reads: CSGLDSGLEDTGELFF. The CDR3 DNA reads TGCAGCGGATTGGATTCAGGGCTGGAGGACACCGGGGAGCTGTTTTTT.

CDR3 DNA: TGTGCCAGTAAAGACAGGGAAAGGGACACCGGGGAGCTGTTTTTT. The encoded protein is CASKDRERDTGELFF. This chain links TRBV7-6 with TRBJ2-2; TRBD1 matches 7 bases. The CDR3 runs to 15 residues. Per germline, CDR1 SGHVS and CDR2 FNYEAQ. Trimming at V came to 9 bases and at J to 3 bases, leaving 10 bases not matched to a gene.

This clonotype was recorded many times. The chain's CDR3 is CSARAGQGSDTQYF. The CDR3 DNA reads TGCAGTGCTAGGGCGGGACAGGGCTCAGATACGCAGTATTTT. The chain is built from TRBV20-1 and TRBJ2-3; 9 bases line up with TRBD1. The V segment lost 3 bases and the J segment 4 bases; nucleotides outside the gene matches: 5. The CDR3 extends over 14 amino acids. The germline CDR1 and CDR2 sequences are DFQATT and SNEGSKA (reference sequence).

CDR3 protein: CASSSTTGGERGYTF. CDR3 sequence (DNA): TGTGCCAGCAGTTCTACGACAGGGGGCGAACGAGGCTACACCTTC. The rearrangement uses TRBV12-3 or TRBV12-4 and TRBJ1-2, with 10 bases identical to TRBD1. The trim removed 4 bases at V and 8 bases at J, leaving 10 bases unmatched. The CDR3 sequence is 15 residues long.

The gene calls are TRBV20-1 and TRBJ2-2; 7 nucleotides match TRBD2. The V gene end was trimmed by 2 bases and the J gene end by 4 bases; junction bases not matched to a gene: 10. This CDR3 spans 16 amino acids. Per germline, CDR1 DFQATT and CDR2 SNEGSKA (reference sequence). The CDR3 sequence is CSARRTPAGSTGELFF. As DNA, the CDR3 is TGCAGTGCTAGACGGACTCCAGCGGGATCCACCGGGGAGCTGTTTTTT.

J is TRBJ2-1 and V is TRBV25-1; weak D call: TRBD1 (6 bases). V was cut by 1 base and J by 6 bases, with 13 bases left in between. Per the germline V gene, CDR1 is MGHDK and CDR2 is SYGVNS. This CDR3 has 15 residues. The CDR3, as DNA: TGTGCCAGCAGTGAATCGGGCAGGGGTGGCAATGAGCAGTTCTTC. It encodes CASSESGRGGNEQFF.